This TCR beta chain emerged from a study of brain T cells in children with intractable seizures. The assay was immunoSEQ multiplex PCR, and TCRdb's table has in-frame clones only and misses some. The sample holds about 41,000 clones, about 93% seen once. Points on this clone: Its antigen is unidentified.

General study findings and limits: Patients' HCMV serostatus was unknown; virus specificity rests on CDR3 similarity alone.

The clonotype originates from a girl aged 2 to 9 with tuberous sclerosis and intractable seizures. The sample in question was peripheral blood, obtained at surgery.

The CDR3 DNA reads TGTGCCAGCTCACCACAGGGTACCAAAAACATTCAGTACTTC. The encoded protein is CASSPQGTKNIQYF. The chain is built from TRBV18 and TRBJ2-4, with D hard to call. CDR1 is KGHSH and CDR2 is LQKENI in the germline V gene. CDR3 length equals 14 residues. Trimming pared 1 base from V and 2 bases from J, leaving 6 bases between.